Detailed here is one T cell receptor (beta chain). As yet, its antigen is unknown. TCRdb's table, derived via immunoSEQ multiplex PCR, lists solely in-frame clones and lacks some. This table holds about 98,000 clones, roughly 80% found once. Germline V lookup: CDR1 LNHDA, CDR2 SQIVND (reference sequence). J gave up 2 bases and V 6 bases, and 5 bases lay outside the gene matches. This CDR3 region has 16 residues. The sample comes from a study of graft-versus-host responses after intestinal transplantation. This chain uses TRBV19 with TRBJ2-3, with 13 bases aligning to TRBD2. Sequenced material: unstimulated CD8+ T cells sorted from spleen or lymph node cells, taken before intestinal transplant. The TCR was taken from a human donor who received an intestinal transplant. The CDR3, as DNA: TGTGCCAGTAGCAAACTAGCGGGAGGGAACACAGATACGCAGTATTTT. Amino acid sequence: CASSKLAGGNTDTQYF.